The 21 T cell receptor beta chains below were found in one sample sequenced in a study of OX40 agonist ivuxolimab in advanced cancers. TCRdb's copy holds only in-frame clones and misses some; the assay was immunoSEQ multiplex PCR. The sample lists around 62,000 clones; roughly 84% were seen once. The material sequenced was CD4+ or CD8+ T cells sorted from blood, taken in a trial of the OX40 agonist ivuxolimab. Receptors originate from an adult with an advanced solid tumor such as melanoma, head and neck, liver or kidney cancer.

The chain links TRBV19 to TRBJ2-1; a weak D match, TRBD2 (6 bases). The CDR3 covers 16 residues. Trimming left V 3 bases short and J 0 bases short, with 12 bases between. The germline V gene encodes CDR1 LNHDA and CDR2 SQIVND (reference sequence). The CDR3 loop is CASSMGRGRSYNEQFF. The CDR3, as DNA: TGTGCCAGTAGTATGGGGCGGGGACGCTCCTACAATGAGCAGTTCTTC. The full variable domain, with the rest looked up from reference TRBV19 and TRBJ2-1, is DGGITQSPKYLFRKEGQNVTLSCEQNLNHDAMYWYRQDPGQGLRLIYYSQIVNDFQKGDIAEGYSVSREKKESFPLTVTSAQKNPTAFYLCASSMGRGRSYNEQFFGPGTRLTVL.

V and J are TRBV14 and TRBJ1-6; unclear D gene. The CDR3 extends over 16 amino acids. The V gene lost 4 bases and the J gene lost 7 bases, with 17 bases spanning the gap. Per germline, CDR1 SGHDN and CDR2 FVKESK. CDR3 amino acids: CASSLLRGLNNSPLHF. In nucleotides, the CDR3 is TGTGCCAGCAGCCTTTTACGAGGACTCAACAATTCACCCCTCCACTTT.

The chain employs TRBV10-1 and TRBJ2-5, with 8 positions matching TRBD2. V shed 6 bases and J 0 bases; nucleotides not matched to a gene: 15. This CDR3 is built from 18 residues. Germline V lookup: CDR1 WNHNN, CDR2 SYGVQD (reference sequence). The CDR3 DNA sequence: TGCGCCAGCAGACTCTTAAGGGGCGGGGGGAAGTACCAAGAGACCCAGTACTTC. Translating gives CASRLLRGGGKYQETQYF.

The chain employs TRBV2 and TRBJ2-5; D is tentatively TRBD1 or TRBD2 (5 bases each). The ends were cut back, 5 bases at V and 2 bases at J, with 9 bases in the middle. This CDR3 has 13 amino acids. CDR1 is SNHLY, CDR2 FYNNEI, per germline. CDR3 coding DNA: TGTGCCAGCAGTAGGGGCGGGCAAGAGACCCAGTACTTC. This gives the protein CASSRGGQETQYF.

This chain links TRBV5-1 with TRBJ1-6; the D is unclear. The germline V and J ends were trimmed by 2 bases and 7 bases, with 7 bases remaining between them. Germline CDR1 is SGHRS and CDR2 is YFSETQ. The CDR3 length is 13 residues. CDR3 sequence: CASSLGGNSPLHF. Here the CDR3 DNA reads TGCGCCAGCAGCTTAGGAGGGAATTCACCCCTCCACTTT.

The gene calls are TRBV2 and TRBJ2-5, with TRBD1 matching 10 bases. There are 16 residues in the CDR3. The germline gives CDR1 SNHLY, CDR2 FYNNEI. V was clipped by 10 bases and J by 0 bases; unmatched bases: 11. The CDR3 DNA sequence: TGTGCCACAAAAGACCGGGACAGGGGCGACCAAGAGACCCAGTACTTC. This encodes CATKDRDRGDQETQYF.

The rearrangement links TRBV7-9 to TRBJ1-2; D is perhaps TRBD1 (6 bases). The ends were cut back, 1 base at V and 1 base at J, with 10 bases in the middle. The germline V gene encodes CDR1 SEHNR and CDR2 FQNEAQ (reference sequence). This CDR3 contains 15 residues. CDR3 sequence reads: CASSLEEGVNYGYTF. CDR3 DNA: TGTGCCAGCAGCTTAGAGGAGGGGGTTAACTATGGCTACACCTTC.

V is TRBV7-9 and J is TRBJ2-3; the match to TRBD2 covers 12 bases. The V segment lost 8 bases and the J segment 4 bases; nucleotides outside the gene matches: 4. The CDR3 has 14 residues. Germline V lookup: CDR1 SEHNR, CDR2 FQNEAQ (reference sequence). CDR3 coding DNA: TGTGCCAGCGGGCTAGCGGGGGGGTCAGATACGCAGTATTTT. As protein: CASGLAGGSDTQYF.

The V gene is TRBV6-6, the J gene TRBJ2-7, with TRBD1 as a possible D gene (6 bases). The CDR3 is 13 amino acids. CDR1 is MNHNY, CDR2 SVGAGI, per germline (reference sequence). Trimming cost V 5 bases and J 6 bases, with 14 bases left between them. CDR3 nucleotide sequence: TGTGCCAGCAGTGAGTTAGGGGGACGCGAGCAGTACTTC. Protein: CASSELGGREQYF.

The chain uses TRBV27 and TRBJ1-3, with unresolved D. This CDR3 spans 15 amino acids. Germline values: CDR1 MNHEY, CDR2 SMNVEV (reference sequence). V was trimmed by 5 bases and J by 4 bases, leaving 15 bases between them. In DNA, the CDR3 is TGTGCCAGCAGTCCAACAGTGCAGGAAGGAAACACCATATATTTT. It codes for CASSPTVQEGNTIYF.

The chain carries TRBV15 and TRBJ1-5; 7 nucleotides line up with TRBD1. After removal of 4 bases from V and 4 bases from J, the junction contained 10 bases not matched to a gene. The CDR3 runs 16 residues. Germline V CDR1 and CDR2: LNHNV, YYDKDF (reference sequence). CDR3 loop: CATSNTVGGRNQPQHF. CDR3 sequence (DNA): TGTGCCACCAGCAACACCGTAGGGGGCAGGAATCAGCCCCAGCATTTT. The full variable domain, its missing parts supplied by reference TRBV15 and TRBJ1-5, is DAMVIQNPRYQVTQFGKPVTLSCSQTLNHNVMYWYQQKSSQAPKLLFHYYDKDFNNEADTPDNFQSRRPNTSFCFLDIRSPGLGDTAMYLCATSNTVGGRNQPQHFGDGTRLSIL.

The rearrangement uses TRBV4-2 and TRBJ1-5, with TRBD1 matching over 8 bases. V was clipped by 3 bases and J by 5 bases; unmatched bases: 9. The CDR3 extends over 16 amino acids. Germline assignment: CDR1 LGHNA and CDR2 YNFKEQ. This chain's CDR3 is CASSQETGVVDQPQHF. The CDR3 nucleotides are TGTGCCAGCAGCCAGGAGACAGGGGTTGTAGATCAGCCCCAGCATTTT.

The rearrangement links TRBV5-4 to TRBJ1-4, with TRBD1 as a possible D gene (5 bases). There are 13 residues in the CDR3. Germline CDR1 is SGHNT and CDR2 is YYREEE (reference sequence). Trimming took 0 bases from V and 10 from J, leaving 10 bases between them. CDR3 nucleotides: TGTGCCAGCAGCTTGGAAACAGGAGGAAAACTGTTTTTT. Its protein product is CASSLETGGKLFF.

The chain uses TRBV6-1 and TRBJ2-7; D might be TRBD2 (5 bases). The CDR3 runs to 11 residues. CDR1 and CDR2 from the germline V gene are MNHNS and SASEGT. V lost 8 bases, J lost 6 bases, and 11 bases lay in between. DNA for the CDR3: TGTGCCAGCGCTGAGGGTCTCGAGCAGTACTTC. This sequence encodes CASAEGLEQYF.

The genes are TRBV28 and TRBJ1-2; 9 nucleotides agree with TRBD1. V was clipped by 6 bases and J by 2 bases; unmatched bases: 4. The CDR3 runs 14 residues. Germline CDR1 MDHEN, CDR2 SYDVKM. CDR3 residues: CASSYRGRNYGYTF. The CDR3 bases are TGTGCCAGCAGCTACAGGGGGCGCAACTATGGCTACACCTTC.

The chain combines TRBV4-1 with TRBJ1-2, with 9 nucleotides matching TRBD1. V trimming: 4 bases; J trimming: 6 bases; junction bases outside the gene matches: 9. The CDR3 sequence is 15 residues long. Germline V CDR1 and CDR2: MGHRA, YSYEKL. The CDR3, as DNA: TGCGCCAGCAGCCCCAACTACAGGGGGCAAAATGGCTACACCTTC. As protein: CASSPNYRGQNGYTF.

This clone has more than one count but fewer than ten. The DNA for the CDR3 is TGTGCCAGCAGCGCCACGTTCGGCGGGGGCCATTACAATGAGCAGTTCTTC. Its translation: CASSATFGGGHYNEQFF. The chain couples TRBV11-2 to TRBJ2-1; D is perhaps TRBD2 (7 bases). Germline values: CDR1 SGHAT, CDR2 FQNNGV. V was pared by 5 bases and J by 4 bases, with 21 bases between. The CDR3 has 17 amino acids.

Notes on this clone: Its ends do not fully match the called genes, so a read error is possible. The chain carries TRBV5-8 and TRBJ1-1; D call uncertain. The CDR3 has 14 amino acids. Germline-derived CDR1 and CDR2 are SGHTS and YDEGEE. For the CDR3, the DNA is TGTGCCGGCAGCTTCACGGGAGGGATTACTGAAGCTTTCTTT. It encodes CAGSFTGGITEAFF.

The chain combines TRBV4-3 with TRBJ2-1, with 7 bases fitting TRBD2. CDR1 and CDR2 from the germline V gene are LGHNA and YSLEER. CDR3 size: 17 residues. J was trimmed by 9 bases and V by 0 bases; bases with no gene match: 14. The DNA of the CDR3 is TGCGCCAGCAGCCAAGAAATTAGGCTAGCGGCCCGGAGTGAGCAGTTCTTC. It encodes CASSQEIRLAARSEQFF.

The chain combines TRBV27 with TRBJ2-7, with 8 bases fitting TRBD1. Germline CDR1 reads MNHEY; CDR2 reads SMNVEV (reference sequence). The CDR3 totals 16 residues. V lost 1 base and J lost 6; bases outside the gene matches: 11. This CDR3 reads CASSLLGTGFLGEQYF. The CDR3 region has the DNA TGTGCCAGCAGTTTATTAGGGACAGGTTTTTTGGGCGAGCAGTACTTC.

The J gene is TRBJ1-4, the V gene TRBV4-2; D is ambiguous. The CDR3 runs to 13 residues. Between the trimmed V and J ends, which lost 1 base and 10 bases, there was a span of 10 bases. Germline CDR1 reads LGHNA; CDR2 reads YNFKEQ. CDR3 amino acids: CASSQGYLGKLFF. The CDR3 region has the DNA TGTGCCAGCAGCCAAGGTTATCTGGGAAAACTGTTTTTT.